This T cell receptor beta chain was profiled in a study of T cell responses to AZD1222 COVID-19 vaccine. This clone came up once. The antigen remains undetermined. Germline CDR1 reads ENHRY; CDR2 reads SYGVKD. The CDR3 is made up of 13 amino acids. J was trimmed by 12 bases and V by 3 bases; bases with no gene match: 7. Notes on the study in general: It should be noted that donors were predominantly white British and more often female, and clonal diversity was possibly underestimated. Recipients of AZD1222 seropositive at baseline numbered only 6 or 7. Of spike-specific TCRs, nearly half reportedly target regions left unmutated in variants. Sampling captured repertoires only after the peak T cell response.

Assay used: immunoSEQ multiplex PCR; TCRdb lists only in-frame clones, some missing. Among some 200,000 clones listed, about nine tenths were seen once. J is TRBJ2-1 and V is TRBV10-3; 8 positions match TRBD1. The sequence derives from an adult in good health. The source material was peripheral blood, sampled on day 0 of AZD1222 vaccination. The CDR3: CAISEQGGETQFF. The DNA for the CDR3 is TGTGCCATCAGTGAACAGGGGGGCGAAACGCAGTTCTTC.